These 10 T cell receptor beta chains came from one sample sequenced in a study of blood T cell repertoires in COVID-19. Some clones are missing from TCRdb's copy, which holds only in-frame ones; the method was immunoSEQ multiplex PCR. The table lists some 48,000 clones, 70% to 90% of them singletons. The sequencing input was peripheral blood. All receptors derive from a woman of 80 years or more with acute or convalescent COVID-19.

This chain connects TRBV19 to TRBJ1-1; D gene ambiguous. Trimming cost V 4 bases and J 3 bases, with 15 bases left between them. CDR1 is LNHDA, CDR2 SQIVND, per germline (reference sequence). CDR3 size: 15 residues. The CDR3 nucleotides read TGTGCCAGTAGTACACAGTGGGCAGCGGACACTGAAGCTTTCTTT. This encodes CASSTQWAADTEAFF.

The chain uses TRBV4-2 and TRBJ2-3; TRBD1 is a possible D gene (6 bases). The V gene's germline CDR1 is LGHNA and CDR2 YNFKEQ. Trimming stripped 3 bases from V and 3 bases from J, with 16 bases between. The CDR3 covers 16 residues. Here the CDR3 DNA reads TGTGCCAGCAGCCATGAACCTAGGGGGTGGACAGATACGCAGTATTTT. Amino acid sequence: CASSHEPRGWTDTQYF.

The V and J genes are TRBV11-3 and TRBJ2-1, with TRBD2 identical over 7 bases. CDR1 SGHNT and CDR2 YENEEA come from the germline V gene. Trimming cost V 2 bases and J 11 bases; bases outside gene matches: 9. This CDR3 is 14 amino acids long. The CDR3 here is CASSLRSASGKQFF. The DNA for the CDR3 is TGTGCCAGCAGCTTAAGGTCCGCTAGCGGCAAGCAGTTCTTC.

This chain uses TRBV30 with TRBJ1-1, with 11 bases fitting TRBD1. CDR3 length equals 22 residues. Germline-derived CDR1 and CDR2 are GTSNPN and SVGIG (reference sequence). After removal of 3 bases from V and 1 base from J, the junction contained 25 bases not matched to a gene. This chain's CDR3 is CAWSGQGAWNYILLTPNTEAFF. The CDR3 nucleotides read TGTGCCTGGAGCGGACAGGGGGCGTGGAACTATATCCTACTTACACCGAACACTGAAGCTTTCTTT. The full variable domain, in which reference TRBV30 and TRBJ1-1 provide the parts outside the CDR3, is SQTIHQWPATLVQPVGSPLSLECTVEGTSNPNLYWYRQAAGRGLQLLFYSVGIGQISSEVPQNLSASRPQDRQFILSSKKLLLSDSGFYLCAWSGQGAWNYILLTPNTEAFFGQGTRLTVV.

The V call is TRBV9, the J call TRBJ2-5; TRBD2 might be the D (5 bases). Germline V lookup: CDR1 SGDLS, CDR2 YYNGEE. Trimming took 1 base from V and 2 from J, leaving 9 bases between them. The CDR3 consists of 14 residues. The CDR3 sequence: CASSVSPGQETQYF. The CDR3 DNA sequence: TGTGCCAGCAGCGTATCACCGGGGCAAGAGACCCAGTACTTC.

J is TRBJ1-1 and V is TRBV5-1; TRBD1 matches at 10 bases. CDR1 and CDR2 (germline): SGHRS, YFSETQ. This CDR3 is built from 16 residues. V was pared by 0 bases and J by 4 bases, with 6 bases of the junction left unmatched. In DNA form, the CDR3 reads TGCGCCAGCAGCTTGGGGGACAGGGGTACGGGCACTGAAGCTTTCTTT. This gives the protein CASSLGDRGTGTEAFF.

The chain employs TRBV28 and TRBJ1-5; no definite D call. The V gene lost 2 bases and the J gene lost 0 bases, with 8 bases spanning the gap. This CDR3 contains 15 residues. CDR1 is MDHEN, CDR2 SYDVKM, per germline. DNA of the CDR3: TGTGCCAGCAGTTTAGGGCAGTATAGCAATCAGCCCCAGCATTTT. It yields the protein CASSLGQYSNQPQHF.

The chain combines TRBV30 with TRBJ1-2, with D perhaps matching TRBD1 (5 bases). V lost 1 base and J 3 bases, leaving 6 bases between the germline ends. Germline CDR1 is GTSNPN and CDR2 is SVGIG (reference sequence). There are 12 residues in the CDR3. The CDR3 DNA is TGTGCCTGGAGTGGGGGGGACTATGGCTACACCTTC. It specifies CAWSGGDYGYTF.

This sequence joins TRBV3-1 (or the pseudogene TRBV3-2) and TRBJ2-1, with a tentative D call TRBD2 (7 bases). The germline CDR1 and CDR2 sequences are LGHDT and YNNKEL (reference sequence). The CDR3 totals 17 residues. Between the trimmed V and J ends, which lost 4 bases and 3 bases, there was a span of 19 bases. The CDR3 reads CASSPLEAGAYYNEQFF. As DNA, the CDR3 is TGTGCCAGCAGCCCCCTCGAGGCGGGGGCCTACTACAATGAGCAGTTCTTC.

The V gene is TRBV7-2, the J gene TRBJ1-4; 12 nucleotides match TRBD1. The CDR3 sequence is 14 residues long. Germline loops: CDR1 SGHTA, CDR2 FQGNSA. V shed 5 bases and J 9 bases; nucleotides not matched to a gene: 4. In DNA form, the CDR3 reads TGTGCCAGCAGCCCCGGGACAGGGGGCCAAAAACTGTTTTTT. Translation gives CASSPGTGGQKLFF. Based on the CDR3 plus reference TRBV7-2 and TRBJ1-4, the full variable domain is GAGVSQSPSNKVTEKGKDVELRCDPISGHTALYWYRQSLGQGLEFLIYFQGNSAPDKSGLPSDRFSAERTGGSVSTLTIQRTQQEDSAVYLCASSPGTGGQKLFFGSGTQLSVL.